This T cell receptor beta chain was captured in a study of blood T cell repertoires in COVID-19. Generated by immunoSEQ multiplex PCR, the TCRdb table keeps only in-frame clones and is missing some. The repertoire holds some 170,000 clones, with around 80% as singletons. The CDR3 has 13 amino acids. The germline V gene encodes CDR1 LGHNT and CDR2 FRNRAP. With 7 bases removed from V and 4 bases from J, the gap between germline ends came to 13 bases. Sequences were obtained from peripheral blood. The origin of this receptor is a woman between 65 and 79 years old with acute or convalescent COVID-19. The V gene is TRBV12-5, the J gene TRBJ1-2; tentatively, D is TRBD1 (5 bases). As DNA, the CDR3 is TGTGCTAGTGCCCCGTGGGGGGGCTATGGCTACACCTTC. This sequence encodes CASAPWGGYGYTF.